Listed here is a single TCR beta chain. These data come from a study of blood T cell repertoires in COVID-19. The length of the CDR3 is 15 residues. The trim removed 2 bases at V and 0 bases at J, leaving 2 bases unmatched. Germline values: CDR1 SEHNR, CDR2 FQNEAQ (reference sequence). TCRdb's copy holds only in-frame clones and misses some; the assay was immunoSEQ multiplex PCR. The repertoire holds 45,000 to 65,000 clones, about 85% seen once, with 10% in the top ten. J is TRBJ2-5 and V is TRBV7-9, with 8 bases fitting TRBD2. The sequence was collected from a human donor with acute or convalescent COVID-19. The donor label of this sample is uncertain. Sequencing input: peripheral blood. The CDR3 protein is CASSLRLANQETQYF. The CDR3 region has the DNA TGTGCCAGCAGCTTACGACTAGCGAACCAAGAGACCCAGTACTTC.